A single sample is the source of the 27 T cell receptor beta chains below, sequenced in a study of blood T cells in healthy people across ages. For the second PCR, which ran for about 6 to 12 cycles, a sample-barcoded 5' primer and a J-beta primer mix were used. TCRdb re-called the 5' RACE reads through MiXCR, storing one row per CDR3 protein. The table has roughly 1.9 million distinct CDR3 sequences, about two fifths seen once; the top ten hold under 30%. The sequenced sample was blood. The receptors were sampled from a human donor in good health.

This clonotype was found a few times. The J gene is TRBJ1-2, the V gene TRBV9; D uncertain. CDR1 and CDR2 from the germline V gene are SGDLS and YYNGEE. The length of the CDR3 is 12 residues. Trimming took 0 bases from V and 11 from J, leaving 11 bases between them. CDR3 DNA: TGTGCCAGCAGCGTAGCGATAGGACCTTACACCTTC. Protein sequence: CASSVAIGPYTF.

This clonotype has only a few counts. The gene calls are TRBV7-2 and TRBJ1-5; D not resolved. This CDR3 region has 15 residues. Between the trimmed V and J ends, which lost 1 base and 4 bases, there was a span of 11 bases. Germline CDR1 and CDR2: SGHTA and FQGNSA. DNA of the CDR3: TGTGCCAGCAGCTTAGTAGGGTGGGCGAATCAGCCCCAGCATTTT. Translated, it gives CASSLVGWANQPQHF.

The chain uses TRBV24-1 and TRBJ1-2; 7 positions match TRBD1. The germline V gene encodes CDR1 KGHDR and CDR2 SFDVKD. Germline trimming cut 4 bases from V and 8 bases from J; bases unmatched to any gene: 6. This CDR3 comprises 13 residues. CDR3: CATSDRRQGGYTF. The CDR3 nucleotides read TGTGCCACCAGTGACCGCCGACAGGGAGGCTACACCTTC.

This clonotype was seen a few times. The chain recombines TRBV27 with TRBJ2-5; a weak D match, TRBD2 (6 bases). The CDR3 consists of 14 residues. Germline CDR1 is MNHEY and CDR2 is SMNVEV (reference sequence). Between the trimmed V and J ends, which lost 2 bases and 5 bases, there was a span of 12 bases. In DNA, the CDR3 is TGTGCCAGCAGTTTAGTGGGGACTGGGGAGACCCAGTACTTC. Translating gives CASSLVGTGETQYF.

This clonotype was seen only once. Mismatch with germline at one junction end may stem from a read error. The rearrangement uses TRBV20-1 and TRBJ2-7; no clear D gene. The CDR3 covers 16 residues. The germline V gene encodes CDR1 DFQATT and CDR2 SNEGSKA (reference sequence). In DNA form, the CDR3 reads TGCAGTGCTAGAGATCGGCTCAGCTTTAGCTCCTACGCGCAGTACTTC. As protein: CSARDRLSFSSYAQYF.

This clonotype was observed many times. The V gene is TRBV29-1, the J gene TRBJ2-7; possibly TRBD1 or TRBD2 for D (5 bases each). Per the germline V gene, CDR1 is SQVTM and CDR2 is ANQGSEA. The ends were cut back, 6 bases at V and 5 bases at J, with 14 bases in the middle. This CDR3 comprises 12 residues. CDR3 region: CSVGDRVNEQYF. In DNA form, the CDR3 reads TGCAGCGTAGGGGACCGCGTGAACGAGCAGTACTTC.

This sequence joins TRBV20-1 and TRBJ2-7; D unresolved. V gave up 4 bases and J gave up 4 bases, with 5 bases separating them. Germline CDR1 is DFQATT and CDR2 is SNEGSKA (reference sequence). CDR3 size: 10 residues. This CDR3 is CSAMNYEQYF. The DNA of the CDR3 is TGCAGTGCTATGAATTACGAGCAGTACTTC.

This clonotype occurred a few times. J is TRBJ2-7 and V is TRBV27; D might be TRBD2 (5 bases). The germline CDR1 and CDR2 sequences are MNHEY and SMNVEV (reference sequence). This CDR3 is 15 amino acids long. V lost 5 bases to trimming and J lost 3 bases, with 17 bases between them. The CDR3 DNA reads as TGTGCCAGCAGTCCTCAGATAGGTAGCGTCTACGAGCAGTACTTC. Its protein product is CASSPQIGSVYEQYF.

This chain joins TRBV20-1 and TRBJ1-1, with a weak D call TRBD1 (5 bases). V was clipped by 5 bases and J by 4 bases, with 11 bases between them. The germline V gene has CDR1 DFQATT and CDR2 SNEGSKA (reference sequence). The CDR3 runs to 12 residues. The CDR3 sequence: CSAVVQGTEAFF. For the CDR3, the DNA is TGCAGTGCTGTCGTTCAGGGCACTGAAGCTTTCTTT.

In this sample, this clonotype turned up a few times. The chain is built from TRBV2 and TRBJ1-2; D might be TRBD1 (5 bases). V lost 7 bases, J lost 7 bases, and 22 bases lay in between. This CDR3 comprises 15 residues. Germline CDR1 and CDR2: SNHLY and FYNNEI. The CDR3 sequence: CASTNPLGVSSGYTF. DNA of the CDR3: TGTGCCAGCACCAATCCTCTGGGGGTCTCGAGTGGCTACACCTTC.

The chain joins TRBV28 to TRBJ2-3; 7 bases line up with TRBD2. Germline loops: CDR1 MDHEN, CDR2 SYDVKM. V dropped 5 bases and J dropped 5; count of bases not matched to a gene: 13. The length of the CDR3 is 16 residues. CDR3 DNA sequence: TGTGCCAGCAGTCCAGCAAGACTGCAGCGGGGAGATACGCAGTATTTT. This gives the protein CASSPARLQRGDTQYF.

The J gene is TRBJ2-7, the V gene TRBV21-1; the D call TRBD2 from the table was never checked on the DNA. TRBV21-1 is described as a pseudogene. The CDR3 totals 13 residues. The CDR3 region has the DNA TGTGCCAGCAGCAAAGTTAGGGAGGGCGAGCAGTACTTC. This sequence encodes CASSKVREGEQYF.

This CDR3 reads CASSQGHGSEKLFF. DNA for the CDR3: TGCGCCAGCAGCCAAGGACATGGATCTGAAAAACTGTTTTTT. The V gene is TRBV4-3, the J gene TRBJ1-4; D is unresolved. Germline CDR1 and CDR2: LGHNA and YSLEER. V lost 1 base and J 7 bases, leaving 10 bases between the germline ends. The CDR3 length is 14 residues.

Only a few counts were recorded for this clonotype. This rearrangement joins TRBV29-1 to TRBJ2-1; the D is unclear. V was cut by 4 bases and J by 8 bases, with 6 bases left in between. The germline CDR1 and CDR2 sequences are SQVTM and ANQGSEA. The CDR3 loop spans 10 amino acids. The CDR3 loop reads CSVGFDEQFF. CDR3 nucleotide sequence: TGCAGCGTTGGGTTCGATGAGCAGTTCTTC.

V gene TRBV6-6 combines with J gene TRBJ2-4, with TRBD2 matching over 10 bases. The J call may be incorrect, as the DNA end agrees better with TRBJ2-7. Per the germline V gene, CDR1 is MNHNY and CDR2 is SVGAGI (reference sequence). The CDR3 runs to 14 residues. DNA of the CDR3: TGTGCCAGCACGTCTAGCGGGGGTTCCTACGAGCAGTACTTC. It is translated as CASTSSGGSYEQYF.

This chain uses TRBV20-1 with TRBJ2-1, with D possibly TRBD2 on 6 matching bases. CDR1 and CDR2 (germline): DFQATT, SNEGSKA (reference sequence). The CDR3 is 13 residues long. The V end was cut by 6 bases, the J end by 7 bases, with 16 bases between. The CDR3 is CSARMTGGNEQFF. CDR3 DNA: TGCAGTGCAAGGATGACTGGAGGGAATGAGCAGTTCTTC.

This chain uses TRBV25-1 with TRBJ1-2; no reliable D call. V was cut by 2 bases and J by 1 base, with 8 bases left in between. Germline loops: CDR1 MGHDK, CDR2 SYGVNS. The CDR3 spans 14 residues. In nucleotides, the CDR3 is TGTGCCAGCAGTGAAATCACAGATAACTATGGCTACACCTTC. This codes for CASSEITDNYGYTF.

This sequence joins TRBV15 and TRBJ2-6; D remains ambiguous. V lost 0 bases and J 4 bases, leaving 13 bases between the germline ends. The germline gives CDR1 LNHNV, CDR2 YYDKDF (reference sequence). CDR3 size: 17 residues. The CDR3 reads CATSRDSTRRGANVLTF. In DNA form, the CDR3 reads TGTGCCACCAGCAGAGATTCCACGAGGCGGGGGGCCAACGTCCTGACTTTC.

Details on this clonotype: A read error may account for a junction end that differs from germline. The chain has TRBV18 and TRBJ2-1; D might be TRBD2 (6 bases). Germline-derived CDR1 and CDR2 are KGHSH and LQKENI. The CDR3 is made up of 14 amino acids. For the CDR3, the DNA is TGTGCCAGCTCACCAGTGGGGGGAGAAAATGGGCAGTTCTTC. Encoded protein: CASSPVGGENGQFF.

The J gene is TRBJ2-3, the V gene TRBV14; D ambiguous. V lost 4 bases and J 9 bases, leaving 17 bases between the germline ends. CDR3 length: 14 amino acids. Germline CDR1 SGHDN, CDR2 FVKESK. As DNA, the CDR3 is TGTGCCAGCAGCCGACGGGTCCACCCAGTAACGCAGTATTTT. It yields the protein CASSRRVHPVTQYF.

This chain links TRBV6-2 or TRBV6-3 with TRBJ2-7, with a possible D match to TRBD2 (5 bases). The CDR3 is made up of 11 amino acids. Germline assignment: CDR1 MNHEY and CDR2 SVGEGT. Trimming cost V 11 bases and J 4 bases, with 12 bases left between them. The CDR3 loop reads CAGGPHYEQYF. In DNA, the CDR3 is TGTGCCGGAGGACCTCATTACGAGCAGTACTTC.

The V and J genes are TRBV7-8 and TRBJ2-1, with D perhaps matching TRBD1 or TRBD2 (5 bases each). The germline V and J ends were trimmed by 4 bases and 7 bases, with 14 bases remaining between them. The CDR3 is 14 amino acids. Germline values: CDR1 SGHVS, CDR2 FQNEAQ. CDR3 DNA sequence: TGTGCCAGCAGCTGGGTCGGGACCTTAAATGAGCAGTTCTTC. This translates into CASSWVGTLNEQFF.

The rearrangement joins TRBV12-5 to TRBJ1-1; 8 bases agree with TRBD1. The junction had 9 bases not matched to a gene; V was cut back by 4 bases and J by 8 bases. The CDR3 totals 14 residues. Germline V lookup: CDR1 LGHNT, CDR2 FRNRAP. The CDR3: CASGSYVGTGEAFF. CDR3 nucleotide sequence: TGTGCTAGTGGTTCCTACGTCGGGACAGGAGAAGCTTTCTTT. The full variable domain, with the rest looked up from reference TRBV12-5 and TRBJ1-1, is DARVTQTPRHKVTEMGQEVTMRCQPILGHNTVFWYRQTMMQGLELLAYFRNRAPLDDSGMPKDRFSAEMPDATLATLKIQPSEPRDSAVYFCASGSYVGTGEAFFGQGTRLTVV.

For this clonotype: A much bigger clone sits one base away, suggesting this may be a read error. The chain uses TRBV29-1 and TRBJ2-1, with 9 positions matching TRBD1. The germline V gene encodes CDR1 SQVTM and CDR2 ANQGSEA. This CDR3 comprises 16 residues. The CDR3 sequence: CIVEDTGGGRDNEQFF. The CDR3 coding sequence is TGCATCGTTGAAGATACAGGGGGCGGAAGGGACAATGAGCAGTTCTTC.

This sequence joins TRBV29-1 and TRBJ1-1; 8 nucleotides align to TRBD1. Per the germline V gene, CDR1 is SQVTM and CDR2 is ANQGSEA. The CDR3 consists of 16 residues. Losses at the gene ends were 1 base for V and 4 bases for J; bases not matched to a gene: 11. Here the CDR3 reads CSVEVADGTGGTEAFF. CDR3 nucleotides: TGCAGCGTTGAAGTGGCAGATGGGACAGGTGGCACTGAAGCTTTCTTT.

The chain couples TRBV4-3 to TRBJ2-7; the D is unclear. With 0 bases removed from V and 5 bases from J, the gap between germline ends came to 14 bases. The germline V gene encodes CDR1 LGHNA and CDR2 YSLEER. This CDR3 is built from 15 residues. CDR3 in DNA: TGCGCCAGCAGCCAAGATCGAGTGTTGTTAAACGAGCAGTACTTC. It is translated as CASSQDRVLLNEQYF.

The CDR3 loop is CASSFSTGTGQYF. DNA for the CDR3: TGTGCCAGCAGCTTTTCTACAGGGACGGGCCAGTACTTC. The V call is TRBV7-9, the J call TRBJ2-5; maybe TRBD1 (6 bases). Germline lookup yields CDR1 SEHNR and CDR2 FQNEAQ (reference sequence). With 3 bases removed from V and 10 bases from J, the gap between germline ends came to 15 bases. This CDR3 has 13 amino acids.